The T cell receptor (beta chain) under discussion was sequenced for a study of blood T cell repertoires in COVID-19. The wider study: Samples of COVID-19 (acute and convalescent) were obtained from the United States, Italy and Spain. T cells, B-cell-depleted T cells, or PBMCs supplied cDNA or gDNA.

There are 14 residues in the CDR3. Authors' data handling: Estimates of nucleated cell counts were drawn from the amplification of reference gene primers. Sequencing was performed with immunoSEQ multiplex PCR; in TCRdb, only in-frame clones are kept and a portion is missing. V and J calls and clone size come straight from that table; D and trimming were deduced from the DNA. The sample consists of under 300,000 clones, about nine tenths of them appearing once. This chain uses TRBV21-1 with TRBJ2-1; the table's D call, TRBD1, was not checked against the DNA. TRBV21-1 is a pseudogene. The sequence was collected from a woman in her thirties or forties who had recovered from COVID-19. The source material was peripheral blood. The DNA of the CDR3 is TGTGCCAGCAGCAATTACTACAGGGGAGATGAGCAGTTCTTC. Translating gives CASSNYYRGDEQFF.